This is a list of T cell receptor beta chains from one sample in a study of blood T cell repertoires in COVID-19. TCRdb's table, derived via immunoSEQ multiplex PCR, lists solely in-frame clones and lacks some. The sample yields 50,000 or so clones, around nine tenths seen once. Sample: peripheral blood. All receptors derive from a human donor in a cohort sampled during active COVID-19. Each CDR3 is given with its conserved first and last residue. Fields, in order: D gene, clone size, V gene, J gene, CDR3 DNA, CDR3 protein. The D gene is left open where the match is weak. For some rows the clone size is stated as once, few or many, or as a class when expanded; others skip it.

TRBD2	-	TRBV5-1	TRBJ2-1	TGCGCCAGCAGCCTGATTGCGGGGGGGAACAATGAGCAGTTCTTC	CASSLIAGGNNEQFF
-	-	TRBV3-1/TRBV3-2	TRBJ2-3	TGTGCCAGCAGCCAAGATGGCGGGGTCACAGATACGCAGTATTTT	CASSQDGGVTDTQYF
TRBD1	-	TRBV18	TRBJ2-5	TGTGCCAGCTCTCTTGGACAGGGAGAGACCCAGTACTTC	CASSLGQGETQYF
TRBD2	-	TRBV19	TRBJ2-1	TGTGCCAGTAGGGCCGGGACTAGCAGCTACAATGAGCAGTTCTTC	CASRAGTSSYNEQFF
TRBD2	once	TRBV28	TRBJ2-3	TGTGCCAGCAGCCATCATAGCGGGGGTGCGGATACGCAGTATTTT	CASSHHSGGADTQYF
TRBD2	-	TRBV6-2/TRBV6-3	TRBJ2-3	TGTGCCAGCAGTCTTGGGACTAGCGGGGGACTCAGCACAGATACGCAGTATTTT	CASSLGTSGGLSTDTQYF
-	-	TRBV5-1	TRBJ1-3	TGCGCCAGCAGCTTGGACAGCTCTGGAAACACCATATATTTT	CASSLDSSGNTIYF
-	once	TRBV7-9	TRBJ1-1	TGTGCCAGCTTTACAGGGTTGAACACTGAAGCTTTCTTT	CASFTGLNTEAFF
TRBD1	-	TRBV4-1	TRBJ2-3	TGCGCCAGCAGCCGCGCGGGACAGGGGGTAACAGATACGCAGTATTTT	CASSRAGQGVTDTQYF
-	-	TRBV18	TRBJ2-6	TGTGCCAGCTCACGACAGGAGCCTGGCTCTGGGGCCAACGTCCTGACTTTC	CASSRQEPGSGANVLTF
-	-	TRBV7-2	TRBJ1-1	TGTGCCAGCAGCTTTAACAGGTTGAACACTGAAGCTTTCTTT	CASSFNRLNTEAFF
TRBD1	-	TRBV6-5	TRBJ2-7	TGTGCCAGCGGGACAGAATCCGGCGAGCAGTACTTC	CASGTESGEQYF
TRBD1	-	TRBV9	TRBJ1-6	TGTGCCAGCAGCACGGGACAGGGAAATTCACCCCTCCACTTT	CASSTGQGNSPLHF
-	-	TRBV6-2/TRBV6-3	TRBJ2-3	TGTGCCAGCAGTTATCCGAGATTAGATACGCAGTATTTT	CASSYPRLDTQYF
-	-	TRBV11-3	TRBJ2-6	TGTGCCAGCAGCTTAGGTCAGGGGACGAGGGCTGGGGCCAACGTCCTGACTTTC	CASSLGQGTRAGANVLTF
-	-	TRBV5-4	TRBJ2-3	TGTGCCAGCAGCTTGCGGGGAGAGACAGATACGCAGTATTTT	CASSLRGETDTQYF
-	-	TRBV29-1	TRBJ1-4	TGCAGCGTTGTTATTACAGGGAATGAAAAACTGTTTTTT	CSVVITGNEKLFF
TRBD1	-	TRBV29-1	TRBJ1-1	TGCAGCGTTAAGGGACAGGGCGACACTGAAGCTTTCTTT	CSVKGQGDTEAFF
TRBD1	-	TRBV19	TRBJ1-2	TGTGCCAGTAGTAACAGGGGCGAAGCGCGGAACCTCTATGGCTACACCTTC	CASSNRGEARNLYGYTF
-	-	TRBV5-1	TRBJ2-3	TGCGCCAGCAGCCCCCCGGCGGGGGCCGCAGATACGCAGTATTTT	CASSPPAGAADTQYF
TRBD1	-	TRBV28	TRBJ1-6	TGTGCCAGCAGGCCCGCGGCAGGGGGTTCACCCCTCCACTTT	CASRPAAGGSPLHF
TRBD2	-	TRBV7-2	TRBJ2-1	TGTGCCAGCAGCTCCCCGGGACTAGCTTCCTACAATGAGCAGTTCTTC	CASSSPGLASYNEQFF
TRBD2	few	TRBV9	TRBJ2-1	TGTGCCAGCAGCGGGACTAGCGGTTCATACAATGAGCAGTTCTTC	CASSGTSGSYNEQFF
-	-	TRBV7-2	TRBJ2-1	TGTGCCAGCAGCTTAGCGATCAGCGAGTACAATGAGCAGTTCTTC	CASSLAISEYNEQFF
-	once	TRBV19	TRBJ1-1	TGTGCCAGTAGTATAGTTCCCTTGAACACTGAAGCTTTCTTT	CASSIVPLNTEAFF
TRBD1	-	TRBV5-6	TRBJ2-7	TGTGCCAGCAGCTTCTCCGGGACAGGGCTGTACGAGCAGTACTTC	CASSFSGTGLYEQYF
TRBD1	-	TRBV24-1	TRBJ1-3	TGTGCCACCAGCCTCGGACAGGACGCTGGAAACACCATATATTTT	CATSLGQDAGNTIYF
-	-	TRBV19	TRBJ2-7	TGTGCCAGTAGTATACAGGGTTACGAGCAGTACTTC	CASSIQGYEQYF
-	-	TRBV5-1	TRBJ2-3	TGCGCCAGCGCTGGGGGCGGGGGAGGTACAGATACGCAGTATTTT	CASAGGGGGTDTQYF
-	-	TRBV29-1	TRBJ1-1	TGCAGCACCCCGGGATCCAACACTGAAGCTTTCTTT	CSTPGSNTEAFF
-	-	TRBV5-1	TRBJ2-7	TGCGCCAGCAGCTTGGACAGGGACCCGTACGAGCAGTACTTC	CASSLDRDPYEQYF
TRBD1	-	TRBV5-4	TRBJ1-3	TGTGCCAGCAGCTTGGCCGGACAGGGTTCGGAGAACACCATATATTTT	CASSLAGQGSENTIYF
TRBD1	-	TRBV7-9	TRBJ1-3	TGTGCCAGCAGCCCGGACAGGCTCCTCTCTGGAAACACCATATATTTT	CASSPDRLLSGNTIYF
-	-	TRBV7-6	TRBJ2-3	TGTGCCAGCAGCTCTCAGGGGGATACGCAGTATTTT	CASSSQGDTQYF
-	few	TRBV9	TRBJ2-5	TGTGCCAGCAGCGTCACGAAGGAGGGTCCGACCCAGTACTTC	CASSVTKEGPTQYF